This TCR beta chain was identified in a study of CD4+ T cells in melanoma (dated by TCRdb to between 2021 and 2023). About the study as a whole: The study examined neoantigen-specific CD4+ T cells in human melanoma.

The CDR3 sequence holds 19 residues, the cysteine and phenylalanine included. Only the CDR3 portion is preserved as DNA: 57 bases, with reading frame beginning at the first base. According to the germline V gene, CDR1 reads MNHNS and CDR2 reads SASEGT. Germline trimming: 4 bases from V, 2 bases from J; junction bases outside gene matches: 17. Libraries were constructed by the immunoSEQ multiplex PCR assay. In its TCRdb copy, this immuneACCESS table keeps in-frame sequences only and misses some clones. Where compared with another copy, unresolved V genes explain less than half of these, and the others have no known cause. The sample table contains about 140,000 clones; only one count was recorded for around 90% of them. The ten largest clones represent 1.5% to 1.7% of the sample. Patients with melanoma were used as donors. Summary of the overall study and its limitations: Diverse differentiation states were reported to be shown by neoantigen-specific CD4+ T cells in melanoma. The report described a correlation between neoantigen-specific CD4+ T cells and the function of CD8+ T cells, macrophages and B cells.

Concerning this clone itself: The antigen this receptor binds is unknown. No base-level quality is on record; no much larger clone is a single base apart.

The source is a human donor with melanoma. The chain was built from TRBV6-1 and TRBJ2-3, with 8 junctional bases fitting TRBD2. The sequence in DNA is TGTGCCAGCAGTGTCACACGTACCCTAGCGGGTCCGTACACAGATACGCAGTATTTT. Translated, it reads CASSVTRTLAGPYTDTQYF.